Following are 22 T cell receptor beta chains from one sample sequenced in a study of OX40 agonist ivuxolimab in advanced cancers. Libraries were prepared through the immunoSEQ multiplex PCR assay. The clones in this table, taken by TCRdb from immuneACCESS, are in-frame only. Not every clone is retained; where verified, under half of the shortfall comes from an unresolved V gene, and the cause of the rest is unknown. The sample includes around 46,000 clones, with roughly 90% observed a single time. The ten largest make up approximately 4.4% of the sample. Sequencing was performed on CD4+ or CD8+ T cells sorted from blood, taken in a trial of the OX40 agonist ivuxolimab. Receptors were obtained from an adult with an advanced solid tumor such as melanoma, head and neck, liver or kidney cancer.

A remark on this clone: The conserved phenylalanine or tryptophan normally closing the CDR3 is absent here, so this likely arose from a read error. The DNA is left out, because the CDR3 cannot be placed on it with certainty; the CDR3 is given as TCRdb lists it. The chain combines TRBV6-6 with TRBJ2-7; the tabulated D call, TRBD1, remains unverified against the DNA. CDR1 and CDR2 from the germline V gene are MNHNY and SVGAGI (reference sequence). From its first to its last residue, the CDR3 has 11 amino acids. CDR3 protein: CASSRGPLPEL.

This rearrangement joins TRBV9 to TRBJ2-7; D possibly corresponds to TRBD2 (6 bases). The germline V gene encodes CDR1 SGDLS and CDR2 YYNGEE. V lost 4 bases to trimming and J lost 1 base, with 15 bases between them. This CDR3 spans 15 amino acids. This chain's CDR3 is CASSLRDGGSYEQYF. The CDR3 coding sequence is TGTGCCAGCAGCCTCCGGGACGGGGGTTCCTACGAGCAGTACTTC.

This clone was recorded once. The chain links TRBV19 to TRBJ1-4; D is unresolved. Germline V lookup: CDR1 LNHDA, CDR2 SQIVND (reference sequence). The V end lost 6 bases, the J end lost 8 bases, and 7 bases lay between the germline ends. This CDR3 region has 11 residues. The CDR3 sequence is CASSRGEKLFF. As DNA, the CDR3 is TGTGCCAGTAGCCGAGGGGAAAAACTGTTTTTT.

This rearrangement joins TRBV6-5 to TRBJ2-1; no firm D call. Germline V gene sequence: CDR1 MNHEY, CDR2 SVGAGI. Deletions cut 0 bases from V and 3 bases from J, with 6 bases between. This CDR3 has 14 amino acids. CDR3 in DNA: TGTGCCAGCAGTTACTCTTGGTACTACAATGAGCAGTTCTTC. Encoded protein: CASSYSWYYNEQFF.

DNA for the CDR3: TGTGCCAGCAGCGAAGGGGGGGGACAGTACACAGATACGCAGTATTTT. Protein sequence: CASSEGGGQYTDTQYF. This chain connects TRBV9 to TRBJ2-3; the D call may be TRBD1 or TRBD2 (7 bases each). V was trimmed by 3 bases and J by 2 bases, leaving 16 bases between them. Germline V gene sequence: CDR1 SGDLS, CDR2 YYNGEE. The CDR3 runs to 16 residues.

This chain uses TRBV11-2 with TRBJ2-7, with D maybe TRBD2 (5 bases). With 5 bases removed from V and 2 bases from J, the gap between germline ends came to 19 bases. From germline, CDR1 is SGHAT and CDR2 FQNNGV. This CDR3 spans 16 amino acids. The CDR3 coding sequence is TGTGCCAGCAGCCTCGCGGGCGGCGGTTACACCTACGAGCAGTACTTC. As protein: CASSLAGGGYTYEQYF.

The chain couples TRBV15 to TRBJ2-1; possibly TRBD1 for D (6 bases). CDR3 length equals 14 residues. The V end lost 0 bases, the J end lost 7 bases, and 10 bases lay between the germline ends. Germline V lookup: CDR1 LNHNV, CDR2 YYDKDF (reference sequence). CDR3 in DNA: TGTGCCACCAGCAGAGACAGGGGTTGGAATGAGCAGTTCTTC. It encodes CATSRDRGWNEQFF. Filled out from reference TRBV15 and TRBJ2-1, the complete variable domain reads DAMVIQNPRYQVTQFGKPVTLSCSQTLNHNVMYWYQQKSSQAPKLLFHYYDKDFNNEADTPDNFQSRRPNTSFCFLDIRSPGLGDTAMYLCATSRDRGWNEQFFGPGTRLTVL.

In nucleotides, the CDR3 is TGTGCCAGCAGCGTAGACGGGGTAGCGGATTCACCCCTCCACTTT. This sequence encodes CASSVDGVADSPLHF. V gene TRBV9 combines with J gene TRBJ1-6; no clear D. CDR3 size: 15 residues. Trimming left V 0 bases short and J 8 bases short, with 12 bases between. The germline CDR1 and CDR2 sequences are SGDLS and YYNGEE.

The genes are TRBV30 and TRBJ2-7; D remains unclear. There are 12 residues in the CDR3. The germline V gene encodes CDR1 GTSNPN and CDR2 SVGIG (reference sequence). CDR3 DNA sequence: TGTGCTTTTGTGTCGGTTACCTACGAGCAGTACTTC. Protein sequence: CAFVSVTYEQYF. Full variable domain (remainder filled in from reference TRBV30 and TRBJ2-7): SQTIHQWPATLVQPVGSPLSLECTVEGTSNPNLYWYRQAAGRGLQLLFYSVGIGQISSEVPQNLSASRPQDRQFILSSKKLLLSDSGFYLCAFVSVTYEQYFGPGTRLTVT.

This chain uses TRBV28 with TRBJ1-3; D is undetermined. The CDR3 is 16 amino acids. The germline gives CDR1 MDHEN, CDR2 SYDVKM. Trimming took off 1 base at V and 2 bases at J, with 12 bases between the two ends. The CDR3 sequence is CASSLYRVLTGNTIYF. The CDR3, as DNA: TGTGCCAGCAGTTTATATAGGGTCCTGACTGGAAACACCATATATTTT.

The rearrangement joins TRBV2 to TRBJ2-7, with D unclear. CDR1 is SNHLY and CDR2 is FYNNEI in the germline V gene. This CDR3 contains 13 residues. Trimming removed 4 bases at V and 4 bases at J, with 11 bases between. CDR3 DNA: TGTGCCAGCAGTGGAAGATCCAGTTACGAGCAGTACTTC. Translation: CASSGRSSYEQYF.

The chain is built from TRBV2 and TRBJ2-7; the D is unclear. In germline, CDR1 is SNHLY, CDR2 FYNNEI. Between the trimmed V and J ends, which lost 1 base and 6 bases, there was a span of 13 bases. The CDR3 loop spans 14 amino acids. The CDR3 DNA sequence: TGTGCCAGCAGTGAAGAAAGGGTATCTTCCGAGCAGTACTTC. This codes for CASSEERVSSEQYF.

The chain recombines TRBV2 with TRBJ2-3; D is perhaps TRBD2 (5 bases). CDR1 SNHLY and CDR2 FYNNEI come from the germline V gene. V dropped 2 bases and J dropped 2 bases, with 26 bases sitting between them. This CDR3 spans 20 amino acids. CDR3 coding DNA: TGTGCCAGCAGTGAATCCCGGACTCGACTCGGGCCGACAAACACAGATACGCAGTATTTT. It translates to CASSESRTRLGPTNTDTQYF. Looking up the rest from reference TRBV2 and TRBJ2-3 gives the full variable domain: EPEVTQTPSHQVTQMGQEVILRCVPISNHLYFYWYRQILGQKVEFLVSFYNNEISEKSEIFDDQFSVERPDGSNFTLKIRSTKLEDSAMYFCASSESRTRLGPTNTDTQYFGPGTRLTVL.

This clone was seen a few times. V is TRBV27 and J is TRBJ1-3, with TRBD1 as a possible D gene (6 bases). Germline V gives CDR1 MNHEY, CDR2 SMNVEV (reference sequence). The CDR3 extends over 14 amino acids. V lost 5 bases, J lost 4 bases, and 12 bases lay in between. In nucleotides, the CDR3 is TGTGCCAGCAGTCCCGGGACATGGGGAAACACCATATATTTT. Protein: CASSPGTWGNTIYF.

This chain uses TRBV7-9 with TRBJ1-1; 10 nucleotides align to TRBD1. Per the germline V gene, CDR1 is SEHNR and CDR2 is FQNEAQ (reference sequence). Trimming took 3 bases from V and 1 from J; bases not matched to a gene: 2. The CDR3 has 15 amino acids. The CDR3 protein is CASSLGQGKNTEAFF. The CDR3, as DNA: TGTGCCAGCAGCTTGGGACAGGGGAAGAACACTGAAGCTTTCTTT. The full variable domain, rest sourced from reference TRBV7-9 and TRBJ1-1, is DTGVSQNPRHKITKRGQNVTFRCDPISEHNRLYWYRQTLGQGPEFLTYFQNEAQLEKSRLLSDRFSAERPKGSFSTLEIQRTEQGDSAMYLCASSLGQGKNTEAFFGQGTRLTVV.

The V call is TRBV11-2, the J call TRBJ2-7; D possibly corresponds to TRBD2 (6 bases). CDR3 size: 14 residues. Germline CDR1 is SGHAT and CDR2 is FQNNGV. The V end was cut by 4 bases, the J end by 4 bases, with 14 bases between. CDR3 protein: CASSSGTGFYEQYF. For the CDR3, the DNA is TGTGCCAGCAGCTCGGGGACTGGATTTTACGAGCAGTACTTC.

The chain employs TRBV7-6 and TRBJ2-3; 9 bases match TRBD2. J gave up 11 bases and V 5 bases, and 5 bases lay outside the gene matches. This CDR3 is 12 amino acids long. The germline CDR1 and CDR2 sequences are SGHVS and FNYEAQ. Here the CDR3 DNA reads TGTGCCAGCAGCACCGGGACTAGCTGGCAGTATTTT. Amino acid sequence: CASSTGTSWQYF. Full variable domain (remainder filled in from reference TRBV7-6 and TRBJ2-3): GAGVSQSPRYKVTKRGQDVALRCDPISGHVSLYWYRQALGQGPEFLTYFNYEAQQDKSGLPNDRFSAERPEGSISTLTIQRTEQRDSAMYRCASSTGTSWQYFGPGTRLTVL.

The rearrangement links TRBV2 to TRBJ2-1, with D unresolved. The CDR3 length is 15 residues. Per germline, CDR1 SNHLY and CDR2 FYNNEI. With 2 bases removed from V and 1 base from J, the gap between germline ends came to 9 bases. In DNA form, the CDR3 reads TGTGCCAGCAGTGAAATGCGACGGTCCTACAATGAGCAGTTCTTC. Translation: CASSEMRRSYNEQFF.

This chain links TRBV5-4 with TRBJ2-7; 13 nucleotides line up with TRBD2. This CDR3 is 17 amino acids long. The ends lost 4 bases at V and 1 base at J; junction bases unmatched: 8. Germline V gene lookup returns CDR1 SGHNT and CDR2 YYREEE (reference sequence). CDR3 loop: CASSLPPGLAGSYEQYF. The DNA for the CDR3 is TGTGCCAGCAGCCTGCCGCCGGGACTAGCGGGATCCTACGAGCAGTACTTC.

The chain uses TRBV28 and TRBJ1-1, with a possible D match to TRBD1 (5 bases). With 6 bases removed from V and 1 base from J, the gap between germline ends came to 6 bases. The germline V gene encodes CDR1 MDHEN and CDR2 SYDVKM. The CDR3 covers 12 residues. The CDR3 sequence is CASRDRNTEAFF. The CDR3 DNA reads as TGTGCCAGCAGAGACAGGAACACTGAAGCTTTCTTT.

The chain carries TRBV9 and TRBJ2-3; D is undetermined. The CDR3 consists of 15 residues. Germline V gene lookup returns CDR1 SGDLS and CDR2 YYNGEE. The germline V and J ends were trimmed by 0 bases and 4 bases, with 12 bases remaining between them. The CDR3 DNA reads TGTGCCAGCAGCGTAGCGGGCTTGCTGGCAGATACGCAGTATTTT. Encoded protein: CASSVAGLLADTQYF.

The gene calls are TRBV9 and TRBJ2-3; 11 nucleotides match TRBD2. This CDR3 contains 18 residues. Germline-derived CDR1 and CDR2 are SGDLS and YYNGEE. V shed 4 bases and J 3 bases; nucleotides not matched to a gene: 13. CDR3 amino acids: CASSPPTSGGTITDTQYF. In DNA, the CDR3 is TGTGCCAGCAGCCCCCCCACTAGCGGGGGAACAATTACAGATACGCAGTATTTT.